This T cell receptor beta chain was sequenced during a study of type 1 and type 2 diabetes patients. For the study at large: CD4+ or CD8+ T cells were positively selected from PBMCs with microbeads. General study points: Unmatched age and gender across groups might bias interpretation. A median of one highly-expanded CD4+ clone, covering approximately 4.1% of reads, occurred in type 2 diabetes.

The PCR template was genomic DNA. A primer set of 30 forward and 13 reverse primers amplified the CDR3. TCRdb recomputed calls from the multiplex PCR reads with MiXCR, one row per CDR3 protein. The profile shows under 300,000 distinct CDR3 sequences, approximately 45% of them singletons. About this clonotype: Its antigen remains unknown.

Per germline, CDR1 DFQATT and CDR2 SNEGSKA (reference sequence). There are 13 residues in the CDR3. Standard classification criteria confirmed type 1 or type 2 diabetes in all patients. The sample was peripheral blood mononuclear cells (PBMCs). This chain connects TRBV20-1 to TRBJ2-7, with 8 bases identical to TRBD1. The source is a man aged 18 to 29 with type 2 diabetes. This CDR3 reads CAGQGRTSYEQYF. The CDR3 DNA reads TGCGCCGGACAGGGAAGAACATCCTACGAGCAGTACTTC.